One and the same sample provided the 31 T cell receptor beta chains below, sequenced in a study of CD8 T cells in Susac syndrome. About 0.5 to 1 ug RNA was reverse transcribed with random hexamers. TCRdb reprocessed the immunoSEQ multiplex PCR reads via MiXCR and lists one record per CDR3 protein. Found here are some 110,000 distinct CDR3 sequences, roughly 94% of them singletons; the top ten hold around 0.27%. Material: CD8+ T cells from PBMCs. The receptors originated from a human donor with Susac syndrome.

The table lists this clonotype with a few counts. The chain has TRBV7-2 and TRBJ2-7; 7 nucleotides align to TRBD1. This CDR3 has 14 residues. Unmatched junction bases numbered 4, after V lost 5 bases and J lost 0 bases. The germline V gene has CDR1 SGHTA and CDR2 FQGNSA. The CDR3 region is CASSTTGFSYEQYF. The CDR3 DNA follows: TGTGCCAGCAGCACGACAGGGTTCTCCTACGAGCAGTACTTC.

This chain links TRBV7-3 with TRBJ2-1; no reliable D call. The CDR3 is made up of 13 amino acids. Trimming pared 2 bases from V and 5 bases from J, leaving 7 bases between. Germline V gene sequence: CDR1 SGHTA, CDR2 FQGTGA. The CDR3 DNA sequence: TGTGCCAGCAGCTTAGTTTCCGACAATGAGCAGTTCTTC. This sequence encodes CASSLVSDNEQFF.

The chain employs TRBV4-1 and TRBJ1-1; D unclear. Trimming left V 1 base short and J 5 bases short, with 11 bases between. Germline V gene lookup returns CDR1 MGHRA and CDR2 YSYEKL. The CDR3 contains 14 residues. This CDR3 is CASSQGEGWTEAFF. CDR3 sequence (DNA): TGCGCCAGCAGCCAAGGAGAGGGATGGACTGAAGCTTTCTTT.

J is TRBJ2-3 and V is TRBV23-1; 7 bases map to TRBD1. TRBV23-1 is annotated as an ORF whose role is uncertain. The CDR3 loop spans 14 amino acids. V shed 4 bases and J 3 bases; nucleotides not matched to a gene: 4. The chain's CDR3 is CASSRGGQTDTQYF. Here the CDR3 DNA reads TGCGCCAGCAGTCGAGGGGGCCAAACAGATACGCAGTATTTT.

V usage is TRBV9 and J usage is TRBJ1-2, with 7 bases that match TRBD1. Germline lookup yields CDR1 SGDLS and CDR2 YYNGEE. The CDR3 has 15 residues. The J segment lost 6 bases and the V segment lost 3 bases, leaving 11 bases of the junction unmatched. The CDR3 DNA is TGTGCCAGCAGCGCCGTCGGACAGGCCTCGGATGGCTACACCTTC. Its translation is CASSAVGQASDGYTF.

V is TRBV15 and J is TRBJ2-7, with D tentatively TRBD2 (7 bases). Germline CDR1 LNHNV, CDR2 YYDKDF (reference sequence). The CDR3 runs to 11 residues. With 8 bases removed from V and 4 bases from J, the gap between germline ends came to 9 bases. This CDR3 is CATRGAYEQYF. The CDR3 DNA is TGTGCCACCCGGGGGGCTTACGAGCAGTACTTC.

The chain combines TRBV7-9 with TRBJ2-7; unclear D gene. Germline CDR1 reads SEHNR; CDR2 reads FQNEAQ (reference sequence). Trimming stripped 4 bases from V and 6 bases from J, with 10 bases between. The CDR3 totals 12 residues. CDR3 sequence reads: CASSSWTGEQYF. The CDR3, as DNA: TGTGCCAGCAGCTCCTGGACCGGCGAGCAGTACTTC.

This clonotype was seen just once. The V gene is TRBV13, the J gene TRBJ2-5, with 10 bases matching TRBD1. From germline, CDR1 is PRHDT and CDR2 FYEKMQ (reference sequence). After removal of 5 bases from V and 4 bases from J, the junction contained 7 bases not matched to a gene. The CDR3 is 15 amino acids. The CDR3 sequence is CASSPRQGARETQYF. CDR3 sequence (DNA): TGTGCCAGCAGCCCACGACAGGGGGCGCGAGAGACCCAGTACTTC. Full variable domain (missing parts from reference TRBV13 and TRBJ2-5): AAGVIQSPRHLIKEKRETATLKCYPIPRHDTVYWYQQGPGQDPQFLISFYEKMQSDKGSIPDRFSAQQFSDYHSELNMSSLELGDSALYFCASSPRQGARETQYFGPGTRLLVL.

V gene TRBV29-1 combines with J gene TRBJ2-7; 7 positions agree with TRBD1. This CDR3 has 16 residues. The J segment lost 3 bases and the V segment lost 0 bases, leaving 11 bases of the junction unmatched. Germline V gives CDR1 SQVTM, CDR2 ANQGSEA. The CDR3 reads CSVEDPTGASRYEQYF. The CDR3, as DNA: TGCAGCGTTGAAGATCCTACAGGGGCTAGCCGCTACGAGCAGTACTTC.

V usage is TRBV5-6 and J usage is TRBJ1-5, with D possibly matching TRBD1 (5 bases). Trimming took off 10 bases at V and 6 bases at J, with 20 bases between the two ends. Germline V gene data show CDR1 as SGHDT and CDR2 as YYEEEE. The CDR3 is made up of 14 amino acids. The CDR3 sequence is CAPRFRGRGQPQHF. The CDR3 DNA reads as TGTGCCCCCAGGTTCAGAGGGAGGGGTCAGCCCCAGCATTTT.

This clonotype has just one count. J is TRBJ2-2 and V is TRBV4-1; D gene uncertain. Trimming cost V 0 bases and J 8 bases, with 4 bases left between them. The CDR3 is made up of 12 amino acids. CDR1 and CDR2 (germline): MGHRA, YSYEKL. The CDR3 DNA is TGCGCCAGCAGCCAAGACTCGGGGGAGCTGTTTTTT. The encoded protein is CASSQDSGELFF.

The V gene is TRBV5-1, the J gene TRBJ1-2, with a weak D call TRBD1 (5 bases). Trimming took off 3 bases at V and 6 bases at J, with 9 bases between the two ends. Germline CDR1 is SGHRS and CDR2 is YFSETQ. CDR3 length: 12 residues. The CDR3 region is CASSSEGNGYTF. CDR3 sequence (DNA): TGCGCCAGCAGCTCGGAGGGGAATGGCTACACCTTC.

The chain recombines TRBV15 with TRBJ2-2, with 10 bases aligning to TRBD2. CDR3 length: 15 amino acids. Losses at the gene ends were 3 bases for V and 6 bases for J; bases not matched to a gene: 4. In germline, CDR1 is LNHNV, CDR2 YYDKDF (reference sequence). This CDR3 is CATSRGLAGAGELFF. CDR3 coding DNA: TGTGCCACCAGCAGGGGTCTAGCGGGGGCCGGGGAGCTGTTTTTT.

V usage is TRBV6-5 and J usage is TRBJ2-1, with 11 bases aligning to TRBD2. CDR3 length equals 15 residues. The trim removed 6 bases at V and 7 bases at J, leaving 8 bases unmatched. Germline V gene data show CDR1 as MNHEY and CDR2 as SVGAGI. DNA for the CDR3: TGTGCCAGCAGCTATCTAGCGGGGGGTCTTAATGAGCAGTTCTTC. Translation gives CASSYLAGGLNEQFF.

The rearrangement joins TRBV9 to TRBJ2-3; D remains ambiguous. This CDR3 is built from 15 residues. V was cut by 0 bases and J by 3 bases, with 11 bases left in between. Germline CDR1 SGDLS, CDR2 YYNGEE. CDR3 sequence reads: CASSVEGSETDTQYF. The CDR3 nucleotides read TGTGCCAGCAGCGTAGAAGGGTCGGAGACAGATACGCAGTATTTT.

The rearrangement uses TRBV29-1 and TRBJ1-2, with 12 bases fitting TRBD1. The CDR3 sequence is 15 residues long. Germline CDR1 reads SQVTM; CDR2 reads ANQGSEA. The trim removed 3 bases at V and 4 bases at J, leaving 6 bases unmatched. The CDR3 protein is CSVEGQGATLYGYTF. Here the CDR3 DNA reads TGCAGCGTTGAGGGACAGGGGGCGACCCTCTATGGCTACACCTTC.

In its sample, this clonotype was seen a few times. V usage is TRBV12-3 or TRBV12-4 and J usage is TRBJ2-7; D is unclear. The CDR3 runs to 12 residues. V shed 3 bases and J shed 4 bases, with 7 bases lying between them. This CDR3 is CASSFDGYEQYF. The CDR3 DNA reads as TGTGCCAGCAGTTTCGACGGGTACGAGCAGTACTTC.

CDR3 in amino acids: CASSAGGSSYNEQFF. Written as DNA, the CDR3 is TGTGCCAGCAGTGCCGGCGGGAGCTCCTACAATGAGCAGTTCTTC. The rearrangement joins TRBV12-3 or TRBV12-4 to TRBJ2-1; 7 nucleotides align to TRBD2. The CDR3 spans 15 residues. Unmatched junction bases numbered 4, after V lost 5 bases and J lost 0 bases.

This sequence joins TRBV6-6 and TRBJ2-1, with D uncertain. With 6 bases removed from V and 10 bases from J, the gap between germline ends came to 13 bases. Germline CDR1 MNHNY, CDR2 SVGAGI (reference sequence). The CDR3 contains 12 residues. For the CDR3, the DNA is TGTGCCAGCAGCTCAACCCTGGGGGAGCAGTTCTTC. Translating gives CASSSTLGEQFF.

With respect to this clonotype: The DNA is omitted, as the CDR3 cannot be located on it reliably, and the CDR3 follows TCRdb's listing. J is TRBJ1-2 and V is TRBV4-1; the D segment call TRBD1 is taken from the table without a DNA check. Looked up from germline, CDR1 is MGHRA and CDR2 is YSYEKL. The length of the CDR3 is 14 amino acids, counting both ends. This CDR3 is CASSQGRGVALGTF.

The CDR3 DNA is TGTGCCAGCAGTGACATAGCGGGGGGAAATGAGCAGTTCTTC. It is translated as CASSDIAGGNEQFF. The chain is built from TRBV2 and TRBJ2-1; 10 positions match TRBD2. Germline V gene lookup returns CDR1 SNHLY and CDR2 FYNNEI. J was trimmed by 7 bases and V by 3 bases; bases with no gene match: 3. The CDR3 has 14 residues.

The V gene is TRBV7-2, the J gene TRBJ2-4; TRBD1 might be the D (6 bases). This CDR3 has 14 amino acids. Per germline, CDR1 SGHTA and CDR2 FQGNSA. V lost 0 bases and J 6 bases, leaving 9 bases between the germline ends. In nucleotides, the CDR3 is TGTGCCAGCAGCTTAGCGCAGGGGATAAACATTCAGTACTTC. Protein product: CASSLAQGINIQYF.

The chain employs TRBV7-9 and TRBJ2-5, with a possible D match to TRBD2 (6 bases). The V end was cut by 1 base, the J end by 13 bases, with 13 bases between. Germline V gene sequence: CDR1 SEHNR, CDR2 FQNEAQ (reference sequence). This CDR3 has 12 amino acids. The CDR3 bases are TGTGCCAGCAGCTTAGACCGGGACTCTACGTACTTC. This gives the protein CASSLDRDSTYF.

The chain employs TRBV29-1 and TRBJ2-7; D is undetermined. The ends were cut back, 6 bases at V and 3 bases at J, with 12 bases in the middle. From germline, CDR1 is SQVTM and CDR2 ANQGSEA. The CDR3 is 12 residues long. DNA for the CDR3: TGCAGCGTCGATACAAGGAACTACGAGCAGTACTTC. Amino acids: CSVDTRNYEQYF.

This clonotype was found once. The chain has TRBV15 and TRBJ1-1, with D unclear. The CDR3 runs 13 residues. CDR1 and CDR2 from the germline V gene are LNHNV and YYDKDF (reference sequence). Between the trimmed V and J ends, which lost 5 bases and 5 bases, there was a span of 12 bases. Written as DNA, the CDR3 is TGTGCCACCAGCGGTCGGATGGGGACTGAAGCTTTCTTT. As protein: CATSGRMGTEAFF.

CDR3 nucleotide sequence: TGTGCCTGGAGTGTCCACAGCATCTCCTACGAGCAGTACTTC. Its protein is CAWSVHSISYEQYF. J is TRBJ2-7 and V is TRBV30, with D unclear. The V gene's germline CDR1 is GTSNPN and CDR2 SVGIG (reference sequence). V lost 0 bases to trimming and J lost 0 bases, with 9 bases between them. The length of the CDR3 is 14 residues. The full variable domain, with the rest looked up from reference TRBV30 and TRBJ2-7, is SQTIHQWPATLVQPVGSPLSLECTVEGTSNPNLYWYRQAAGRGLQLLFYSVGIGQISSEVPQNLSASRPQDRQFILSSKKLLLSDSGFYLCAWSVHSISYEQYFGPGTRLTVT.

The chain joins TRBV5-4 to TRBJ1-6; D is unresolved. Trimming took off 0 bases at V and 1 base at J, with 11 bases between the two ends. Germline loops: CDR1 SGHNT, CDR2 YYREEE (reference sequence). The CDR3 length is 17 residues. The CDR3 DNA reads as TGTGCCAGCAGCTTGGACTCCCGTGGGTCCTATAATTCACCCCTCCACTTT. Encoded protein: CASSLDSRGSYNSPLHF.

In the case of this clonotype: One end of the junction varies from germline; a read error may be responsible. The chain links TRBV9 to TRBJ1-5; no reliable D call. Germline CDR1 is SGDLS and CDR2 is YYNGEE. The CDR3 contains 15 residues. CDR3 DNA sequence: TGTGCCAGCAACGTAGACGGGTTTAGCAATCAGCCCCAGCATTTT. This gives the protein CASNVDGFSNQPQHF.

The genes are TRBV20-1 and TRBJ2-1; 11 nucleotides match TRBD2. This CDR3 is built from 17 residues. The trim removed 4 bases at V and 0 bases at J, leaving 8 bases unmatched. Per the germline V gene, CDR1 is DFQATT and CDR2 is SNEGSKA (reference sequence). Here the CDR3 DNA reads TGCAGTGCTAATAGCGGGGGGGCCGATTACTCCTACAATGAGCAGTTCTTC. Its protein is CSANSGGADYSYNEQFF.

Points on this clonotype: The junction does not match germline at one end; this may be a read error. This chain uses TRBV5-6 with TRBJ1-6; D gene ambiguous. The CDR3 has 13 residues. From germline, CDR1 is SGHDT and CDR2 YYEEEE. CDR3 nucleotide sequence: TGTGCCAGCAGCCCTGGTGGCGGTTCAGCCCTCCACTTT. This sequence encodes CASSPGGGSALHF. Complete variable domain (other parts from reference TRBV5-6 and TRBJ1-6): DAGVTQSPTHLIKTRGQQVTLRCSPKSGHDTVSWYQQALGQGPQFIFQYYEEEERQRGNFPDRFSGHQFPNYSSELNVNALLLGDSALYLCASSPGGGSALHFGNGTRLTVT.

This chain uses TRBV6-2 or TRBV6-3 with TRBJ1-2; 9 bases agree with TRBD1. Germline V gene data show CDR1 as MNHEY and CDR2 as SVGEGT. The CDR3 runs to 16 residues. Germline trimming cut 5 bases from V and 4 bases from J; bases unmatched to any gene: 11. The CDR3 is CASSEETGGSLYGYTF. The CDR3 coding sequence is TGTGCCAGCAGTGAGGAGACAGGGGGGTCTCTCTATGGCTACACCTTC.